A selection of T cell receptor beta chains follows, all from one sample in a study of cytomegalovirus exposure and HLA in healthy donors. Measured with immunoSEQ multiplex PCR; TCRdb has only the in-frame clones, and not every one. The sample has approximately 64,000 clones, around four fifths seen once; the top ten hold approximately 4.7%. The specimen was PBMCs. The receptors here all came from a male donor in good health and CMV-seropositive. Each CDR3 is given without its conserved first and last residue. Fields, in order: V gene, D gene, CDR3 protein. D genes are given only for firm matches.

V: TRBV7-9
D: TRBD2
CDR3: ASSLAGGSRSGELF

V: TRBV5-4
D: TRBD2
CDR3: ASSLAPAGGRADTQY

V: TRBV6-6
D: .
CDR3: ASRPGLVTEAF

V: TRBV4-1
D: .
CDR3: ASSQVTGQNYGYT

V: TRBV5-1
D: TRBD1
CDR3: ASRSRDRGNTIY

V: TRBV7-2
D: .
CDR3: ASSPRGLSGSEAF

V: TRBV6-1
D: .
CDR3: ASTTWGENEQF

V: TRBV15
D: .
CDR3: ATSVDITEAF

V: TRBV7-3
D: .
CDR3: ASSLTSDYEQY

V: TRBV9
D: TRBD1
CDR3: ASSVRPTQTGEDGYT